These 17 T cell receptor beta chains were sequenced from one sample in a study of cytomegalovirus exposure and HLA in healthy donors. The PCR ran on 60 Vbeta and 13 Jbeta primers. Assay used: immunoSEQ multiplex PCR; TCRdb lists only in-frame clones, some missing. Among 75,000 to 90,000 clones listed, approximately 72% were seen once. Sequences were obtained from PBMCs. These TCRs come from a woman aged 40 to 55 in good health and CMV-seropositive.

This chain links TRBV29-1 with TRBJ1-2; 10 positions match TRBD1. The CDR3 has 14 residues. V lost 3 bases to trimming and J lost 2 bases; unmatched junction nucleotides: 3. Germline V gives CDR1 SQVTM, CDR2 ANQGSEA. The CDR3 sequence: CSVDETGGNYGYTF. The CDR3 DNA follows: TGCAGCGTTGACGAGACAGGGGGCAACTATGGCTACACCTTC.

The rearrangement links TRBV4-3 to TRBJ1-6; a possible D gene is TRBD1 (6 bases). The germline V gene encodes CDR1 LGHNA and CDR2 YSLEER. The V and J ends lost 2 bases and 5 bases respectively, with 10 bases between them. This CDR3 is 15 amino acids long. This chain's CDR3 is CASSQFGTNNSPLHF. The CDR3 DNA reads TGCGCCAGCAGCCAATTTGGGACAAATAATTCACCCCTCCACTTT.

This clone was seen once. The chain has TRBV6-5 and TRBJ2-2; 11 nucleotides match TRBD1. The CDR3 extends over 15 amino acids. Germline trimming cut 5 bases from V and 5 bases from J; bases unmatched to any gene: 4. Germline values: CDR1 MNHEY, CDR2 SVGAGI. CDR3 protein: CASSGDRGWTGELFF. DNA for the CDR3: TGTGCCAGCAGTGGGGACAGGGGGTGGACCGGGGAGCTGTTTTTT.

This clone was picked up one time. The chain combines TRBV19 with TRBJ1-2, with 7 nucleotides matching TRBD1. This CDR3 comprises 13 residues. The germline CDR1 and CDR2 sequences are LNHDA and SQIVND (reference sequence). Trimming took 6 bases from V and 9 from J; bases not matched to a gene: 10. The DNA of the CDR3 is TGTGCCAGTAGACTGGGACAGAGCCTTAGCTACACCTTC. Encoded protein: CASRLGQSLSYTF.

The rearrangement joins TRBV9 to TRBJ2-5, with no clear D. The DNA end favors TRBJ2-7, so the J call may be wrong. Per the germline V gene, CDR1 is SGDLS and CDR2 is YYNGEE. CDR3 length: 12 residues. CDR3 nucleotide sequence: TGTGCCAGCAGCCACCCCTCCTACGAGCAGTACTTC. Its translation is CASSHPSYEQYF.

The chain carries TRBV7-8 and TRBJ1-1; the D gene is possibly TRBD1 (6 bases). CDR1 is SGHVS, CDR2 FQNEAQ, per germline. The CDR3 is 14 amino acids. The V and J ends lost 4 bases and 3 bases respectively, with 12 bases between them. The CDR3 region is CASSSYRVDTEAFF. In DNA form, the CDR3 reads TGTGCCAGCAGCTCCTACAGGGTGGACACTGAAGCTTTCTTT.

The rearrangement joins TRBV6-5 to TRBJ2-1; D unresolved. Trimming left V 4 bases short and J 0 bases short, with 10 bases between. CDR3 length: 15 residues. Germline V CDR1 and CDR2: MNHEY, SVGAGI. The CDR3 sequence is CASSSRSSSYNEQFF. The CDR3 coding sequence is TGTGCCAGCAGTTCCCGATCTAGCTCCTACAATGAGCAGTTCTTC.

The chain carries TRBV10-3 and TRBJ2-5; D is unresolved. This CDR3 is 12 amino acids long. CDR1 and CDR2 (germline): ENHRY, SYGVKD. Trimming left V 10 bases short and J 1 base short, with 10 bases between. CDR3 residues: CASSNFQETQYF. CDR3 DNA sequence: TGTGCCAGCAGCAACTTCCAAGAGACCCAGTACTTC.

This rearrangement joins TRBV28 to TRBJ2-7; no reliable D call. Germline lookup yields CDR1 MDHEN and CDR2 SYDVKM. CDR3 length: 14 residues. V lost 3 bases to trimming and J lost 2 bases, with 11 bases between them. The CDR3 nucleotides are TGTGCCAGCAGTTTTGCAGTCTTTACCTACGAGCAGTACTTC. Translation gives CASSFAVFTYEQYF.

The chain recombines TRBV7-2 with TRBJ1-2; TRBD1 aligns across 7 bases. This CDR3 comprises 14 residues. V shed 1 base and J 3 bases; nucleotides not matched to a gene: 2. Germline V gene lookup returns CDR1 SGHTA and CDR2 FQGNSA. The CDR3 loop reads CASSLVGTDYGYTF. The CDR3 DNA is TGTGCCAGCAGCTTAGTAGGGACAGACTATGGCTACACCTTC.

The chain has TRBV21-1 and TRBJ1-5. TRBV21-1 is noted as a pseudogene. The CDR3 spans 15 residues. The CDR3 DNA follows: TGTGCCAGCAGCACCCGGGCGGGGACCGAATGGGCCCAGCATTTT. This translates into CASSTRAGTEWAQHF.

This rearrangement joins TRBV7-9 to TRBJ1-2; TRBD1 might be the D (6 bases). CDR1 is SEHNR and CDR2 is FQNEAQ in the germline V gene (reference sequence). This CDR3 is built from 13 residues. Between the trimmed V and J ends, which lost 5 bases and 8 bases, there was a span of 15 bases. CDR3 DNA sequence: TGTGCCAGCAGCCGGGGGGATACAGGGGGCTACACCTTC. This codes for CASSRGDTGGYTF.

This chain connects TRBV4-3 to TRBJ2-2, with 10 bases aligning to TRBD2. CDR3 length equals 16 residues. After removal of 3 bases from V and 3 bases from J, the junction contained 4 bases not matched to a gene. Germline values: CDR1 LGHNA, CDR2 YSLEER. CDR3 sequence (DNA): TGCGCCAGCAGCCAGAATAGCGGGGGGTACACCGGGGAGCTGTTTTTT. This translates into CASSQNSGGYTGELFF.

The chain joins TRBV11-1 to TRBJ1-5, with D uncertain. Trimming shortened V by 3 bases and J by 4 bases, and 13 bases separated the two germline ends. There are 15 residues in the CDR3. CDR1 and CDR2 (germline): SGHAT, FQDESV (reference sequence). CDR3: CASSLAGGPNQPQHF. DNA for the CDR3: TGTGCCAGCAGCTTGGCAGGAGGCCCTAATCAGCCCCAGCATTTT.

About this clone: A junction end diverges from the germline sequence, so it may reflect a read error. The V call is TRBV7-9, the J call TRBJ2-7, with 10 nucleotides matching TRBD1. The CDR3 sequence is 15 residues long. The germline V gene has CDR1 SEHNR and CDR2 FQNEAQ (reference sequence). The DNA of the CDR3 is TGTTCCAGCAGCCCCGGGACAGGGGCCCCCTACGAGCAGTACTTC. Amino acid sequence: CSSSPGTGAPYEQYF.

This chain's CDR3 is CAGSSGANYGYTF. The DNA for the CDR3 is TGTGCCGGTTCGTCCGGAGCTAACTATGGCTACACCTTC. The chain uses TRBV19 and TRBJ1-2; no firm D call. The CDR3 is made up of 13 amino acids. The V end lost 11 bases, the J end lost 0 bases, and 13 bases lay between the germline ends. Germline V gene sequence: CDR1 LNHDA, CDR2 SQIVND (reference sequence).

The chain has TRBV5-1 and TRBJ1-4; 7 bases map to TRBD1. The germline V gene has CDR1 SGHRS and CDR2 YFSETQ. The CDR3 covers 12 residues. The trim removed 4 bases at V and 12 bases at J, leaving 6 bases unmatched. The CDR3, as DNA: TGCGCCAGCAGCCCGGACAGGCAGGAACTGTTTTTT. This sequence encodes CASSPDRQELFF.